Listed below are T cell receptor beta chains from one sample, sequenced in a study of beta chain features in type 1 diabetes. Only in-frame clones appear in the TCRdb table, and some are missing; sequencing was by immunoSEQ multiplex PCR. The profile shows 860,000 or so clones, 15% to 20% of them singletons. The sequencing input was naive CD4+ T cells from blood. The receptor source for this set is a young woman in good health. The CDR3 runs from the conserved cysteine through the conserved F or W. D genes are given only for firm matches. Rows may omit the clone size; those that give it use once, few, many or a size class.

cdr3_aa cdr3_nt j_call clone_size d_call v_call
CAISKLARETQYF TGTGCCATCTCAAAGCTAGCGAGGGAGACCCAGTACTTC TRBJ2-5 . . TRBV10-3
CASSKVVGGELFF TGTGCCAGTAGTAAGGTGGTTGGCGGGGAGCTGTTTTTT TRBJ2-2 . . TRBV19
CASSSRLERRSSYEQYF TGTGCCAGCAGCTCCCGGCTTGAGCGGCGAAGCTCCTACGAGCAGTACTTC TRBJ2-7 . . TRBV7-8
CASKFNNEQFF TGTGCCAGCAAATTTAACAATGAGCAGTTCTTC TRBJ2-1 . . TRBV25-1
CASSLAPVDTGELFF TGCGCCAGCAGCTTGGCCCCCGTGGACACCGGGGAGCTGTTTTTT TRBJ2-2 few . TRBV5-1
CASSLLAGHWDEQFF TGCGCCAGCAGCTTACTAGCGGGCCATTGGGATGAGCAGTTCTTC TRBJ2-1 . TRBD2 TRBV5-1
CASSQLMVSGGTQYF TGTGCCAGCAGCCAATTGATGGTCAGCGGCGGTACGCAGTATTTT TRBJ2-3 . . TRBV4-2
CASSAYYRGGTEAFF TGCGCCAGCAGCGCTTACTACAGGGGTGGAACTGAAGCTTTCTTT TRBJ1-1 once TRBD1 TRBV5-1
CASSQGQGAVDTQYF TGTGCCAGCAGCCAGGGACAGGGGGCCGTGGATACGCAGTATTTT TRBJ2-3 . TRBD1 TRBV5-4
CASSPPLGSRSGANVLTF TGCGCCAGCAGCCCACCCTTGGGATCTAGATCTGGGGCCAACGTCCTGACTTTC TRBJ2-6 . . TRBV4-1
CASSFFRVHTEAFF TGTGCCAGCAGTTTTTTCAGGGTTCACACTGAAGCTTTCTTT TRBJ1-1 . . TRBV28
CAISRTSGRAEGYNEQFF TGTGCCATCAGTAGGACTAGCGGGAGGGCCGAAGGGTACAATGAGCAGTTCTTC TRBJ2-1 . TRBD2 TRBV10-3
CASRSQQETQYF TGCGCCAGCAGGAGCCAACAAGAGACCCAGTACTTC TRBJ2-5 few . TRBV5-1
CASSPMGYTQYF TGTGCCAGCAGCCCCATGGGGTATACGCAGTATTTT TRBJ2-3 . . TRBV11-2
CASNRLKNKQREKLFF TGTGCCAGCAATCGCCTTAAGAATAAACAGAGGGAAAAACTGTTTTTT TRBJ1-4 few . TRBV2
CASSSAQGDKNIQYF TGTGCCAGCAGTTCCGCACAGGGTGACAAAAACATTCAGTACTTC TRBJ2-4 . . TRBV28
CASSPPFSRGTAETNTEAFF TGTGCCAGCTCACCACCTTTTTCCCGCGGGACAGCAGAAACGAACACTGAAGCTTTCTTT TRBJ1-1 . TRBD1 TRBV18
CASSFRIPYEQYF TGTGCCAGCAGCTTCCGGATTCCCTACGAGCAGTACTTC TRBJ2-7 few . TRBV7-8
CASSATTDTGELFF TGCGCCAGCAGCGCAACCACGGACACCGGGGAGCTGTTTTTT TRBJ2-2 . . TRBV4-3
CASSKHGGRGDTQYF TGTGCCAGCAGCAAACATGGTGGCAGGGGGGATACGCAGTATTTT TRBJ2-3 . . TRBV21-1
CASSFRQGPSEKLFF TGTGCCAGCAGTTTCAGACAGGGGCCCAGCGAAAAACTGTTTTTT TRBJ1-4 few TRBD1 TRBV28
CASSPDLAYEQYF TGTGCCAGCAGTCCAGATCTGGCCTACGAGCAGTACTTC TRBJ2-7 . . TRBV6-6
CASASLDGVTEAFF TGTGCCAGCGCCTCATTGGACGGGGTCACTGAAGCTTTCTTT TRBJ1-1 few . TRBV2
CAISRGQGEETQYF TGTGCCATCAGCCGGGGACAGGGGGAAGAGACCCAGTACTTC TRBJ2-5 . TRBD1 TRBV10-3
CSAPTSLVQYF TGCAGTGCCCCAACTAGTCTCGTTCAGTACTTC TRBJ2-7 . . TRBV20-1
CAISQGLGVNNEQFF TGTGCCATCAGTCAGGGACTAGGGGTCAACAATGAGCAGTTCTTC TRBJ2-1 few TRBD2 TRBV10-3